Listed below are T cell receptor beta chains from one sample, sequenced in a study of cytomegalovirus exposure and HLA in healthy donors. The data were produced by immunoSEQ multiplex PCR, yet TCRdb's version contains in-frame clones alone and is incomplete. The table records 120,000 to 150,000 clones, more than 75% of them present only once. Source material: PBMCs. These TCRs come from a man between 18 and 29 years old in good health and CMV-seropositive. Both conserved end residues are part of each CDR3. D genes are given only for firm matches. For some rows the clone size is stated as once, few or many, or as a class when expanded; others skip it.

clone size	D gene	V gene	J gene	CDR3 DNA	CDR3 protein
-	-	TRBV6-5	TRBJ1-1	TGTGCCAGCAGTTACGACGCCCGGGGCACTGAAGCTTTCTTT	CASSYDARGTEAFF
-	TRBD1	TRBV6-1	TRBJ1-4	TGTGCCAGCAGTGAGATTGGGACAGGGACTGCTGAAAAACTGTTTTTT	CASSEIGTGTAEKLFF
-	TRBD1	TRBV5-1	TRBJ2-7	TGCGCCAGCAGCCCGAGGACAGGGGATTCCTACGAGCAGTACTTC	CASSPRTGDSYEQYF
few	TRBD2	TRBV2	TRBJ2-7	TGTGCCAGCAGTGTATTTAGCGGGGACCTGGGAGAGCAGTACTTC	CASSVFSGDLGEQYF
-	-	TRBV9	TRBJ1-2	TGTGCCAGCAGCGAGATGACACCTAACTATGGCTACACCTTC	CASSEMTPNYGYTF
-	-	TRBV4-1	TRBJ1-1	TGCGCCCTTCAGGCCAATGAAGCTTTCTTT	CALQANEAFF
-	TRBD2	TRBV2	TRBJ2-5	TGTGCCAGCAGGGATATCCTAGGGAGGGGACCCCAAGAGACCCAGTACTTC	CASRDILGRGPQETQYF
-	-	TRBV7-9	TRBJ2-7	TGTGCCAGCAGCTTAGTACTAGCTTCCGGGCCCCACGAGCAGTACTTC	CASSLVLASGPHEQYF
-	-	TRBV7-9	TRBJ1-5	TGTTCCAGCAGCTCATCAGGGCAGGAGAATCAGCCCCAGCATTTT	CSSSSSGQENQPQHF
-	-	TRBV27	TRBJ2-1	TGTGCCAGCAGTTTAGTAGGCGGCAATGAGCAGTTCTTC	CASSLVGGNEQFF
-	-	TRBV6-5	TRBJ2-2	TGTGCCACACGGGACTTTTCGAACACCGGGGAGCTGTTTTTT	CATRDFSNTGELFF
-	-	TRBV28	TRBJ1-4	TGTGCCAGCAGTTTATATGGGACTGCAACTAATGAAAAACTGTTTTTT	CASSLYGTATNEKLFF
-	-	TRBV29-1	TRBJ1-2	TGCAGCGTTGAAGATACTGAGACAGCTAACTATGGCTACACCTTC	CSVEDTETANYGYTF
-	TRBD2	TRBV2	TRBJ2-7	TGTGCCAGCAGACCGGGACTAGCAGATGAGCAGTACTTC	CASRPGLADEQYF
-	TRBD1	TRBV6-6	TRBJ2-5	TGTGCCAGCAGTTACTTCTCCGGGACAGAAAAAGAGACCCAGTACTTC	CASSYFSGTEKETQYF
-	-	TRBV29-1	TRBJ1-1	TGCAGCGTTGAAGATTTTACACGGAACACTGAAGCTTTCTTT	CSVEDFTRNTEAFF
few	TRBD1	TRBV28	TRBJ2-4	TGTGCCAGCAGTCCACCGGGACAGGGGGCCAACATTCAGTACTTC	CASSPPGQGANIQYF
-	-	TRBV7-2	TRBJ2-1	TGTGCCAGCAGCTTAGCTAGTAGGTCGGACTACTACAATGAGCAGTTCTTC	CASSLASRSDYYNEQFF
few	-	TRBV14	TRBJ2-2	TGTGCCAGCAGCCAAGCAACTCCCTACAACACCGGGGAGCTGTTTTTT	CASSQATPYNTGELFF
-	-	TRBV29-1	TRBJ1-2	TGCAGCGTTGATGGCGGGGGCTATGGCTACACCTTC	CSVDGGGYGYTF
-	-	TRBV27	TRBJ2-1	TGTGCCAGCAGTCCTAGGGATCTCTCCAGGGAAGATTACAATGAGCAGTTCTTC	CASSPRDLSREDYNEQFF
once	-	TRBV28	TRBJ1-1	TGTGCCAGTCCCCCGAAGTACAGGGTTCACACTGAAGCTTTCTTT	CASPPKYRVHTEAFF
-	-	TRBV6-5	TRBJ1-1	TGTGCCAGCAGTTACTCGGAGGAGAACACTGAAGCTTTCTTT	CASSYSEENTEAFF
-	-	TRBV6-1	TRBJ1-5	TGTGCCAGCAGTGAATTCTCGGGGAATCAGCCCCAGCATTTT	CASSEFSGNQPQHF
-	-	TRBV7-9	TRBJ1-5	TGTGCCAGCAGCTCGGGGGTGGGCAATCAGCCCCAGCATTTT	CASSSGVGNQPQHF
-	TRBD1	TRBV6-1	TRBJ2-5	TGTGCCAGCAGAAACAGGGGCACAGAGACCCAGTACTTC	CASRNRGTETQYF
few	TRBD1	TRBV2	TRBJ1-1	TGTGCCAGCAACCCGAGGACAGGGGGAACTGAAGCTTTCTTT	CASNPRTGGTEAFF
once	TRBD2	TRBV2	TRBJ2-5	TGTGCCAGCAGTGAAGGGCTAGCGGGCCAAGAGACCCAGTACTTC	CASSEGLAGQETQYF
-	-	TRBV4-1	TRBJ2-1	TGCGCCAGCAGCCACTCGGACAGTCTCAATGAGCAGTTCTTC	CASSHSDSLNEQFF
-	-	TRBV7-9	TRBJ2-7	TGTGCCAGCAGCTTAGTATCCAGCTACGAGCAGTACTTC	CASSLVSSYEQYF
-	TRBD2	TRBV25-1	TRBJ2-7	TGTGCCAGCAGTATCCCGGGACTAGCGGGTGAGCAGTACTTC	CASSIPGLAGEQYF
once	-	TRBV14	TRBJ2-2	TGTGCCAGCAGCCAAGATTCGACTCTATGGCGTACCGGGGAGCTGTTTTTT	CASSQDSTLWRTGELFF
-	TRBD1	TRBV6-1	TRBJ1-3	TGTGCCAGCAGTGGACAGGGCCTCTCTGGAAACACCATATATTTT	CASSGQGLSGNTIYF
-	-	TRBV28	TRBJ2-3	TGTGCCAGCAGTTTCGGGGGTACAGATACGCAGTATTTT	CASSFGGTDTQYF
few	TRBD1	TRBV6-6	TRBJ2-5	TGTGCCAGCAGTTACGGACAGGGGGCGCAAGAGACCCAGTACTTC	CASSYGQGAQETQYF
-	-	TRBV7-9	TRBJ1-2	TGTGCCAGCAGCTTAGGGGGCAGGAACTATGGCTACACCTTC	CASSLGGRNYGYTF
-	TRBD1	TRBV7-9	TRBJ2-7	TGTGCCAGCAGCTTCGACAGGGACGAGCAGTACTTC	CASSFDRDEQYF
once	TRBD2	TRBV10-3	TRBJ2-5	TGTGCCATCAGTGGCTCTAGCGGGAGGGCCGGTGAGACCCAGTACTTC	CAISGSSGRAGETQYF
few	TRBD2	TRBV7-6	TRBJ2-1	TGTGCCAGCAGCTTAAGGACTAGCGGGACAAACTACAATGAGCAGTTCTTC	CASSLRTSGTNYNEQFF
few	TRBD1	TRBV27	TRBJ2-5	TGTGCCAGCAGTTCCACGACAGGGATCCAAGAGACCCAGTACTTC	CASSSTTGIQETQYF
-	-	TRBV27	TRBJ2-7	TGTGCCAGCAGTTTATCGGGACTGGCCATCAACGAGCAGTACTTC	CASSLSGLAINEQYF